These T cell receptor beta chains were read from a single sample in a study of blood T cell repertoires in COVID-19. Repertoires were generated with immunoSEQ multiplex PCR, while TCRdb's copy carries only in-frame clones and drops some. The sample shows about 100,000 clones, roughly 86% of them seen only once. The sample taken for sequencing was peripheral blood. These receptors originate from a human donor in a cohort sampled during active COVID-19. Each CDR3 is given with its conserved first and last residue. The order of the fields is CDR3 protein, CDR3 DNA, D gene, V gene, clone size, J gene. The D gene is left open where the match is weak. Size tells how often a clone was seen (once, few, many) or the class of an expanded clone, and some rows leave it out.

CASYGRRDFGEAFF TGTGCCAGTTACGGGAGGAGGGATTTCGGTGAAGCTTTCTTT . TRBV19 . TRBJ1-1
CASSVEGQGLNYGYTF TGTGCCAGCAGCGTGGAGGGACAGGGACTCAACTATGGCTACACCTTC TRBD1 TRBV9 . TRBJ1-2
CASSQDRPGGRLNTEAFF TGTGCCAGCAGCCAAGATCGGCCGGGGGGAAGGTTAAACACTGAAGCTTTCTTT . TRBV4-2 . TRBJ1-1
CASSRSGTSSQETQYF TGTGCCAGTAGCAGATCCGGGACTAGCAGTCAAGAGACCCAGTACTTC TRBD2 TRBV19 . TRBJ2-5
CASSERGTFSSSGANVLTF TGTGCCAGCAGTGAAAGAGGGACATTCTCCTCATCTGGGGCCAACGTCCTGACTTTC . TRBV6-1 . TRBJ2-6
CATKGDTDTQYF TGTGCCACGAAAGGGGATACAGATACGCAGTATTTT . TRBV25-1 . TRBJ2-3
CASSGRDTLNQPQHF TGTGCCAGTAGTGGCCGGGACACCCTCAATCAGCCCCAGCATTTT . TRBV19 . TRBJ1-5
CASSPGLPGLGGELFF TGTGCCAGCAGTCCAGGCTTACCGGGACTGGGCGGGGAGCTGTTTTTT . TRBV6-2/TRBV6-3 few TRBJ2-2
CASSLGQYNEQFF TGTGCCAGCAGCCTCGGACAGTACAATGAGCAGTTCTTC . TRBV11-3 once TRBJ2-1
CASSYGTGALANYGYTF TGTGCCAGCAGTTACGGGACAGGGGCGTTAGCTAACTATGGCTACACCTTC TRBD1 TRBV28 . TRBJ1-2
CASSGDRTGGYNEQFF TGCGCCAGCAGTGGCGACAGGACAGGGGGCTACAATGAGCAGTTCTTC TRBD1 TRBV10-1 . TRBJ2-1
CASSLALGRAGELFF TGCGCCAGCAGCTTGGCTCTAGGGAGGGCCGGGGAGCTGTTTTTT TRBD2 TRBV5-1 . TRBJ2-2
CASTLTGDTEAFF TGTGCCAGCACCCTCACAGGGGACACTGAAGCTTTCTTT TRBD1 TRBV12-3/TRBV12-4 once TRBJ1-1
CASSLRQGHYGYTF TGTGCCAGCAGCCTAAGACAGGGACACTATGGCTACACCTTC TRBD1 TRBV7-2 . TRBJ1-2
CASSLGTSGRETQYF TGTGCCAGCAGCTTAGGGACTAGCGGGAGAGAGACCCAGTACTTC TRBD2 TRBV7-2 . TRBJ2-5
CASRDTRDEQYF TGTGCCAGCCGGGACACCCGGGACGAGCAGTACTTC . TRBV6-6 . TRBJ2-7
CSASPFGGLGSYEQYF TGCAGTGCTAGTCCTTTCGGGGGGCTCGGCTCCTACGAGCAGTACTTC . TRBV20-1 . TRBJ2-7
CASHRGGLETQYF TGTGCCAGCCACAGGGGAGGTTTAGAGACCCAGTACTTC . TRBV5-6 . TRBJ2-5
CASSPRQGKGEQYF TGTGCCAGCAGCCCCAGACAGGGTAAGGGCGAGCAGTACTTC TRBD1 TRBV3-1/TRBV3-2 . TRBJ2-7
CASSLWTEKNSPLHF TGTGCCAGCAGCCTTTGGACAGAAAAAAATTCACCCCTCCACTTT . TRBV11-2 . TRBJ1-6
CASSLGTRTEAFF TGCGCCAGCAGCTTAGGGACTAGGACTGAAGCTTTCTTT . TRBV5-1 . TRBJ1-1
CASSFLGKRVGYYGYTF TGTGCCAGCAGTTTTTTGGGAAAGAGGGTTGGTTACTATGGCTACACCTTC . TRBV28 . TRBJ1-2
CATGRGGVGTDTQYF TGTGCCACCGGCCGGGGGGGTGTCGGCACAGATACGCAGTATTTT TRBD2 TRBV6-5 . TRBJ2-3
CASSPGTGGSGNTIYF TGTGCCAGCTCACCAGGGACAGGGGGCTCCGGAAACACCATATATTTT TRBD1 TRBV18 once TRBJ1-3
CASSLIPPGARSGANVLTF TGTGCCAGCAGTTTAATTCCTCCAGGGGCGCGCTCTGGGGCCAACGTCCTGACTTTC . TRBV27 . TRBJ2-6
CASSPPGQGARNTIYF TGTGCCAGCTCACCCCCAGGGCAGGGGGCGAGAAACACCATATATTTT TRBD1 TRBV18 . TRBJ1-3
CAFGGTAGSRDTQYF TGTGCCTTCGGGGGGACGGCGGGGTCTAGGGATACGCAGTATTTT TRBD2 TRBV10-3 . TRBJ2-3
CASSLGRSRASEQFF TGTGCCAGCAGCTTAGGGCGGTCCAGGGCAAGTGAGCAGTTCTTC . TRBV11-1 . TRBJ2-1
CASERDGSSGANVLTF TGTGCCAGTGAGCGGGACGGTAGCTCTGGGGCCAACGTCCTGACTTTC TRBD2 TRBV9 . TRBJ2-6
CASSLYTSTNEQFF TGTGCCAGCAGCTTATACACTAGCACAAATGAGCAGTTCTTC . TRBV7-3 . TRBJ2-1
CASSLWGVNQPQHF TGTGCCAGCAGCTTATGGGGGGTCAATCAGCCCCAGCATTTT . TRBV7-2 . TRBJ1-5
CASSLQGTGELFF TGTGCCAGCAGCCTACAGGGGACCGGGGAGCTGTTTTTT TRBD1 TRBV9 . TRBJ2-2